This T cell receptor (beta chain) was recovered during a study of memory B cells and T cells in multiple sclerosis (dated by TCRdb to 2016 to 2019). For the wider study: The study compared the TCR beta repertoires of autoproliferating peripheral T cells with those of brain lesion-infiltrating T cells in multiple sclerosis patients. A couple of multiple sclerosis patients, for whom either brain lesions at autopsy or brain-infiltrating cells from biopsy were available, were included in TCR sequencing. Summary of the overall study and its limitations: Clone-set sizes differed between compartments, which influenced counts of shared clonotypes and required normalization.

As for this clone: What this receptor recognizes is not known. No base qualities exist here, and no much larger clone lies one base off it.

TCRbeta CDR3 regions were amplified from extracted genomic DNA using the immunoSEQ Platform. Multiplex PCR, high-throughput sequencing and a vendor bioinformatics pipeline were brought together in the immunoSEQ assay. On the authors' methods: Non-productive sequences and CDR3s under 4 amino acids long were removed, and the clonotype frequencies in each sample were recalculated. In immunoSEQ Analyzer 2.0, shared clonotypes were identified as those with identical CDR3 amino acid, V gene and J gene sequences. To normalize repertoire overlap, the number of shared clonotypes was divided by the product of the two clone-set sizes and multiplied by 1000 to give arbitrary units. TCRdb mirrors the immuneACCESS table, restricted to in-frame sequences. Some clones are absent from its copies; in checked studies, under half trace to an unresolved V gene, and the reason for the others is unknown. V, J and clone size derive from that table, while D and trimming were established from the DNA sequence. For this sample the table gives about 32,000 clones, of which approximately 85% were detected only once. The top ten hold approximately 2.5% of the sample.

The CDR3 measures 14 amino acids from cysteine to phenylalanine. Kept here is only the CDR3 DNA, which spans 42 bases and is read in frame from base 1. V is shortened by 6 bases, J by 2 bases, and the region joining them spans 12 bases. In the germline V gene (reference sequence), CDR1 corresponds to LNHDA and CDR2 to SQIVND. After CFSE-labeled PBMCs were cultured without a stimulus, the autoproliferating (CFSEdim) and non-proliferating (CFSEhi) T cell fractions were sequenced separately. A total of roughly 5x10^7 CFSE-labeled PBMCs were cultured for seven to eight days without stimulus, and replicate wells were then pooled. PBMCs were labeled with around 0.48 uM CFSE and were cultured without exogenous stimuli in serum-free AIM-V medium. PBMCs were isolated by Ficoll density gradient centrifugation and cryopreserved before use. Using a FACSAria III, live 7-AAD-negative cells were sorted, then washed with PBS and stored frozen at -80 degrees C as dry pellets.

The origin of this receptor is a human donor with multiple sclerosis. The V and J segments used are TRBV19 and TRBJ2-3; a tentative D match to TRBD2 spans 5 bases. The sequencing input was PBMCs from blood kept in culture. The CDR3 has the sequence CASSLGIITDTQYF. The sequenced DNA is TGTGCCAGTAGCCTCGGGATTATCACAGATACGCAGTATTTT.